Below are 21 T cell receptor beta chains sequenced from a single sample in a study of cytomegalovirus exposure and HLA in healthy donors. PCR involved 60 Vbeta and 13 Jbeta primers. TCRdb's copy holds only in-frame clones and misses some; the assay was immunoSEQ multiplex PCR. The sample consists of around 94,000 clones, over 80% of them appearing once. Sequenced: PBMCs. The receptor source for this set is a man aged 35-49 years in good health and CMV-seronegative.

The sample holds a few counts of this clone. This sequence joins TRBV5-1 and TRBJ2-7; D may be TRBD2 (5 bases). The CDR3 has 15 amino acids. V gave up 0 bases and J gave up 2 bases, with 12 bases separating them. CDR1 is SGHRS and CDR2 is YFSETQ in the germline V gene. The CDR3 nucleotides read TGCGCCAGCAGCTTGGGAGGGAATAACGCCTACGAGCAGTACTTC. Amino acids: CASSLGGNNAYEQYF.

V gene TRBV15 combines with J gene TRBJ2-5; weak D call: TRBD2 (6 bases). The end of the DNA aligns better with TRBJ2-7, so the J call may be wrong. The CDR3 spans 14 residues. Looked up from germline, CDR1 is LNHNV and CDR2 is YYDKDF (reference sequence). The CDR3 protein is CATSRDAGPYEQYF. The CDR3 DNA reads TGTGCCACCAGCAGAGACGCGGGGCCCTACGAGCAGTACTTC.

The chain recombines TRBV6-5 with TRBJ1-2; the D gene is possibly TRBD1 (5 bases). Looked up from germline, CDR1 is MNHEY and CDR2 is SVGAGI. This CDR3 spans 14 amino acids. V was shortened by 4 bases and J by 3 bases, with 12 bases between the two germline ends. The CDR3 reads CASSSGGGYYGYTF. In nucleotides, the CDR3 is TGTGCCAGCAGTTCGGGGGGAGGCTACTATGGCTACACCTTC.

This chain links TRBV6-4 with TRBJ2-3, with D maybe TRBD1 (5 bases). The CDR3 sequence is 14 residues long. Germline V gene sequence: CDR1 MRHNA, CDR2 SNTAGT. V was shortened by 5 bases and J by 6 bases, with 15 bases between the two germline ends. The CDR3 DNA follows: TGTGCCAGCAGTCCCCAGGGTTGGGCTGATACGCAGTATTTT. Its translation: CASSPQGWADTQYF.

V gene TRBV4-3 combines with J gene TRBJ1-1; tentatively, D is TRBD1 (5 bases). V was trimmed by 5 bases and J by 4 bases, leaving 11 bases between them. The CDR3 has 13 residues. The germline V gene has CDR1 LGHNA and CDR2 YSLEER. CDR3 in amino acids: CASSSTVTTEAFF. The CDR3 DNA is TGCGCCAGCAGCTCGACAGTGACCACTGAAGCTTTCTTT.

This clone was detected a few times. The chain combines TRBV20-1 with TRBJ1-2, with 7 bases identical to TRBD1. This CDR3 is built from 11 residues. The V gene's germline CDR1 is DFQATT and CDR2 SNEGSKA (reference sequence). V lost 7 bases, J lost 7 bases, and 6 bases stayed unmatched. CDR3 DNA: TGCAGTGTCTCCTACAGGGGTGGCTACACCTTC. Translated: CSVSYRGGYTF.

V is TRBV5-1 and J is TRBJ1-2; 9 positions agree with TRBD1. The CDR3 totals 16 residues. Germline lookup yields CDR1 SGHRS and CDR2 YFSETQ. With 3 bases clipped from V and 3 bases from J, the junction kept 9 bases outside the gene matches. This chain's CDR3 is CASSSAGQGVYYGYTF. The CDR3 DNA sequence: TGCGCCAGCAGCTCCGCGGGACAGGGCGTATACTATGGCTACACCTTC.

This chain connects TRBV10-3 to TRBJ2-2; D may be TRBD1 (5 bases). The CDR3 spans 15 residues. CDR1 ENHRY and CDR2 SYGVKD come from the germline V gene. Trimming took off 0 bases at V and 4 bases at J, with 9 bases between the two ends. Here the CDR3 DNA reads TGTGCCATCAGTGAGTCAGGGGATGGCACCGGGGAGCTGTTTTTT. Protein sequence: CAISESGDGTGELFF.

The gene calls are TRBV30 and TRBJ1-6; no reliable D call. Trimming removed 0 bases from V and 7 bases from J, with 10 bases in between. This CDR3 is 14 amino acids long. Looked up from germline, CDR1 is GTSNPN and CDR2 is SVGIG (reference sequence). The CDR3 reads CAWSVRGANSPLHF. In nucleotides, the CDR3 is TGTGCCTGGAGTGTACGGGGAGCCAATTCACCCCTCCACTTT. Complete variable domain (other parts from reference TRBV30 and TRBJ1-6): SQTIHQWPATLVQPVGSPLSLECTVEGTSNPNLYWYRQAAGRGLQLLFYSVGIGQISSEVPQNLSASRPQDRQFILSSKKLLLSDSGFYLCAWSVRGANSPLHFGNGTRLTVT.

V usage is TRBV9 and J usage is TRBJ2-7; TRBD1 is a possible D gene (6 bases). There are 13 residues in the CDR3. The V end lost 9 bases, the J end lost 3 bases, and 16 bases lay between the germline ends. Germline V gene sequence: CDR1 SGDLS, CDR2 YYNGEE. CDR3 residues: CATIQGYLYEQYF. DNA of the CDR3: TGTGCCACCATACAGGGTTACCTCTACGAGCAGTACTTC.

This chain joins TRBV6-1 and TRBJ2-1; D call uncertain. The V end lost 4 bases, the J end lost 8 bases, and 15 bases lay between the germline ends. CDR1 and CDR2 from the germline V gene are MNHNS and SASEGT. The CDR3 is 14 amino acids. The CDR3 reads CASSGTVRHHEQFF. CDR3 DNA sequence: TGTGCCAGCAGTGGTACAGTTAGGCACCATGAGCAGTTCTTC.

The J gene is TRBJ2-1, the V gene TRBV28, with TRBD1 matching 9 bases. With V trimmed by 5 bases and J by 4 bases, 6 bases remained unmatched. This CDR3 comprises 15 residues. CDR1 is MDHEN, CDR2 SYDVKM, per germline. CDR3 in amino acids: CASSPWDRAYNEQFF. The CDR3 coding sequence is TGTGCCAGCAGTCCATGGGACAGGGCTTACAATGAGCAGTTCTTC.

This clone has more than one count but fewer than ten. Distinct nucleotide sequences in the sample also encode this CDR3. V is TRBV5-6 and J is TRBJ2-7; 8 bases map to TRBD1. V lost 0 bases to trimming and J lost 2 bases; unmatched junction nucleotides: 7. CDR1 SGHDT and CDR2 YYEEEE come from the germline V gene. CDR3 length equals 16 residues. CDR3 sequence: CASSLAPGQGTYEQYF. The CDR3 DNA reads TGTGCCAGCAGCTTGGCCCCAGGACAGGGCACCTACGAGCAGTACTTC.

Of note for this clone: A junction boundary mismatches the germline segment, possibly from a read error. The chain couples TRBV7-9 to TRBJ2-1, with 14 bases matching TRBD2. Germline values: CDR1 SEHNR, CDR2 FQNEAQ (reference sequence). This CDR3 spans 19 amino acids. The chain's CDR3 is CSSSLRLAGGSGTYNEQFF. The CDR3 DNA follows: TGTTCCAGCAGCTTACGACTAGCGGGGGGGTCGGGCACTTACAATGAGCAGTTCTTC.

The rearrangement joins TRBV4-3 to TRBJ1-2, with TRBD1 matching over 7 bases. The V gene's germline CDR1 is LGHNA and CDR2 YSLEER. Trimming cost V 0 bases and J 5 bases; bases outside gene matches: 6. The CDR3 runs to 15 residues. The CDR3 sequence is CASSQDPQGQYGYTF. The DNA of the CDR3 is TGCGCCAGCAGCCAAGATCCGCAGGGACAGTATGGCTACACCTTC.

The V call is TRBV19, the J call TRBJ1-3, with 7 nucleotides matching TRBD1. The CDR3 covers 19 residues. Germline CDR1 is LNHDA and CDR2 is SQIVND (reference sequence). J lost 0 bases, V lost 4 bases, and 15 bases had no gene match. CDR3 region: CASSTLLSGTVNSGNTIYF. CDR3 DNA sequence: TGTGCCAGTAGTACACTCCTATCCGGGACAGTCAACTCTGGAAACACCATATATTTT.

The table lists this clone with a count of one. This chain joins TRBV4-1 and TRBJ1-1, with 10 bases matching TRBD1. The trim removed 1 base at V and 1 base at J, leaving 0 bases unmatched. The CDR3 contains 15 residues. Germline V gene data show CDR1 as MGHRA and CDR2 as YSYEKL. The CDR3 DNA follows: TGCGCCAGCAGCCAAGGGACAGGGGGGAACACTGAAGCTTTCTTT. Translation gives CASSQGTGGNTEAFF.

The gene calls are TRBV25-1 and TRBJ1-2, with TRBD1 matching 9 bases. Germline lookup yields CDR1 MGHDK and CDR2 SYGVNS. The CDR3 extends over 15 amino acids. The ends lost 3 bases at V and 4 bases at J; junction bases unmatched: 6. The CDR3 DNA reads as TGTGCCAGCAGTGATCCCGGGACAGGGAGCTATGGCTACACCTTC. Its translation is CASSDPGTGSYGYTF.

The gene calls are TRBV5-6 and TRBJ2-3, with D hard to call. Deletions cut 1 base from V and 3 bases from J, with 9 bases between. The germline V gene encodes CDR1 SGHDT and CDR2 YYEEEE. The CDR3 is 14 residues long. CDR3 region: CASSLSRPTDTQYF. CDR3 DNA sequence: TGTGCCAGCAGCTTGAGCCGTCCAACAGATACGCAGTATTTT.

The chain joins TRBV6-5 to TRBJ1-4; D is possibly TRBD1 (6 bases). The germline V gene encodes CDR1 MNHEY and CDR2 SVGAGI. The CDR3 has 15 residues. The V and J ends lost 6 bases and 3 bases respectively, with 14 bases between them. The CDR3 loop is CASRPITGSNEKLFF. The CDR3 nucleotides are TGTGCCAGCAGGCCCATAACAGGGTCTAATGAAAAACTGTTTTTT.

The chain employs TRBV18 and TRBJ1-1; 7 nucleotides agree with TRBD1. The J segment lost 8 bases and the V segment lost 3 bases, leaving 6 bases of the junction unmatched. The CDR3 has 13 residues. Germline V gives CDR1 KGHSH, CDR2 LQKENI. The CDR3 nucleotides read TGTGCCAGCTCACCTATCAAAGGGGGCGAAGCTTTCTTT. Translating it yields CASSPIKGGEAFF.